The rows below give T cell receptor beta chains drawn from one sample of a study of neurological immune-mediated disorders. TCRdb recomputed calls from the 5' RACE reads with MiXCR, one row per CDR3 protein. Here the sample spans around 100,000 distinct CDR3 sequences, roughly a tenth being singletons. Material: PBMCs. All receptors derive from a female donor with HTLV-1-associated myelopathy (HAM/TSP). CDR3s include the opening cysteine and the closing phenylalanine or tryptophan. Expanded clones get a size class; other rows say once, few or many, or leave the size out.

j_call: TRBJ1-1
v_call: TRBV6-5
clone_size: many
cdr3_aa: CASTTTRKNTEAFF

j_call: TRBJ1-4
v_call: TRBV5-1
clone_size: many
cdr3_aa: CASSLSHDQGEKLFF

j_call: TRBJ2-7
v_call: TRBV5-1
clone_size: many
cdr3_aa: CASKGQGAYEQYF

j_call: TRBJ2-1
v_call: TRBV20-1
clone_size: many
cdr3_aa: CSARGGSVVEQFF

j_call: TRBJ2-5
v_call: TRBV5-1
clone_size: NA
cdr3_aa: CASSVSPAQETQYF

j_call: TRBJ2-6
v_call: TRBV6-1
clone_size: many
cdr3_aa: CASSDKSSGANVLTF

j_call: TRBJ2-1
v_call: TRBV10-3
clone_size: many
cdr3_aa: CAISRTLSINNEQFF

j_call: TRBJ1-1
v_call: TRBV5-1
clone_size: many
cdr3_aa: CASSPDSGRTEAFF

j_call: TRBJ2-3
v_call: TRBV5-6
clone_size: NA
cdr3_aa: CASSPVGGNTDTQYF

j_call: TRBJ2-3
v_call: TRBV7-9
clone_size: many
cdr3_aa: CASSAGGPTDTQYF

j_call: TRBJ2-1
v_call: TRBV4-2
clone_size: many
cdr3_aa: CASSQDGGGAAYNEQFF

j_call: TRBJ2-7
v_call: TRBV6-5
clone_size: many
cdr3_aa: CASSYGTGGVYEQYF

j_call: TRBJ2-7
v_call: TRBV6-1
clone_size: NA
cdr3_aa: CASRAGSEQYF

j_call: TRBJ1-4
v_call: TRBV7-6
clone_size: NA
cdr3_aa: CASSLNSGNEKLFF

j_call: TRBJ2-3
v_call: TRBV7-2
clone_size: many
cdr3_aa: CASSLGQGVGTDTQYF

j_call: TRBJ2-7
v_call: TRBV12-3/TRBV12-4
clone_size: many
cdr3_aa: CASSFTGPFYEQYF